A single TCR beta chain is shown here with its context. Each CDR3 protein is one row after TCRdb ran MiXCR on the RT-PCR reads. The sample records approximately 410,000 distinct CDR3 sequences, 16% being singletons. The data are from a study of patients and donors after allogeneic stem cell transplantation. Germline lookup yields CDR1 LGHNA and CDR2 YSLEER. The ends were cut back, 0 bases at V and 1 base at J, with 12 bases in the middle. The CDR3 runs to 16 residues. The receptor was isolated from a human donor who was either an allogeneic HSCT recipient or a stem cell or donor lymphocyte infusion donor (not recorded which). It is not recorded whose cells these are; they may come from a transplant donor. The chain employs TRBV4-3 and TRBJ2-5; D remains unclear. Sequenced sample: blood, either unsorted or a sorted T cell fraction (not recorded which). Here the CDR3 reads CASSQDMWTVQETQYF. As DNA, the CDR3 is TGCGCCAGCAGCCAAGATATGTGGACCGTCCAAGAGACCCAGTACTTC.